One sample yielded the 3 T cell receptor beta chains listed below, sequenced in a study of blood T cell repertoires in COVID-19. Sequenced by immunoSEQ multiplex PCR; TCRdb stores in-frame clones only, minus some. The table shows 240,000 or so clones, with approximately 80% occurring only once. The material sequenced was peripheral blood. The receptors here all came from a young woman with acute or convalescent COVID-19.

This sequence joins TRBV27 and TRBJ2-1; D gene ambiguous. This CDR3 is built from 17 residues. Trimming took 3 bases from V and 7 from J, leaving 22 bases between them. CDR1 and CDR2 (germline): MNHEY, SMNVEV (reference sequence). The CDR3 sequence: CASSFGYIGDRTNEQFF. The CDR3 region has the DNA TGTGCCAGCAGTTTCGGATATATTGGAGATCGAACGAATGAGCAGTTCTTC.

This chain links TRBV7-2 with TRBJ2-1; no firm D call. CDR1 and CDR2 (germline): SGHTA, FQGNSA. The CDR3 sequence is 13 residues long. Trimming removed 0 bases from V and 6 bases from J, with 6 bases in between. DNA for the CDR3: TGTGCCAGCAGCTTAGCTCGTCCCAATGAGCAGTTCTTC. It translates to CASSLARPNEQFF.

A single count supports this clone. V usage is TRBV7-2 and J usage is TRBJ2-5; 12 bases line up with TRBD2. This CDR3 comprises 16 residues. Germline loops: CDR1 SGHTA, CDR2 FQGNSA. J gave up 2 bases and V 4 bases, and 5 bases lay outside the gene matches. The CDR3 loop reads CASSSLAGGFQETQYF. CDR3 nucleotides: TGTGCCAGCAGCTCGCTAGCGGGAGGGTTTCAAGAGACCCAGTACTTC.